This entry concerns a single T cell receptor beta chain. Its antigen is undetermined. These data originate in a study of T cell responses to AZD1222 COVID-19 vaccine. Here immunoSEQ multiplex PCR was the method, and the copy in TCRdb shows in-frame clones only, minus some. The sample carries 130,000 to 150,000 clones, 93% recorded once. General observations from the study: Baseline serology detected seropositivity in only 5 or 6 AZD1222 recipients. No repertoire was sampled before or during the peak T cell response, only after it.

Losses at the gene ends were 5 bases for V and 2 bases for J; bases not matched to a gene: 11. From germline, CDR1 is LNHDA and CDR2 SQIVND (reference sequence). This CDR3 has 17 amino acids. The chain couples TRBV19 to TRBJ2-7, with 11 bases identical to TRBD2. This receptor was obtained from an adult who had recovered from COVID-19. The sample here was peripheral blood, taken after recovery from COVID-19. The CDR3 DNA follows: TGTGCCAGTAGTGGCGATCCGGGACTAGCGGTTACCTACGAGCAGTACTTC. Translation gives CASSGDPGLAVTYEQYF.